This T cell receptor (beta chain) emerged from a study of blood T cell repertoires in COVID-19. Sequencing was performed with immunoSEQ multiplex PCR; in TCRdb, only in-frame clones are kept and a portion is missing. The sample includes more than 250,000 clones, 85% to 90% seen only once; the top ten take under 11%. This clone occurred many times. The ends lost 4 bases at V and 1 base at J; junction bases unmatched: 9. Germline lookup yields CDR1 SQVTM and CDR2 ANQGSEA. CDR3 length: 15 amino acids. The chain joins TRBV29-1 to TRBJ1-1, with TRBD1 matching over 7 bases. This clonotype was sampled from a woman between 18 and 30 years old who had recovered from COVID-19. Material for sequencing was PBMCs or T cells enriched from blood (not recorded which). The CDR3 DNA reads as TGCAGCGTTGTTGCCGGGACAGTGAGGAACACTGAAGCTTTCTTT. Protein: CSVVAGTVRNTEAFF.